A single sample gave rise to the 28 T cell receptor beta chains below, sequenced in a study of T cells after yellow fever vaccination. Each CDR3 protein gets one entry after TCRdb re-called the 5' RACE reads with MiXCR. The sample includes 300,000 or so distinct CDR3 sequences, over 10% of them seen just once. The starting material was CD4+ T cells sorted from PBMCs, obtained 45 days after the yellow fever booster vaccination. The receptors shown here come from a young man who received the YFV17D yellow fever vaccine.

The CDR3 reads CSARPYNEQFF. DNA for the CDR3: TGCAGTGCTAGGCCATACAATGAGCAGTTCTTC. The chain carries TRBV20-1 and TRBJ2-1; D gene unclear. Germline assignment: CDR1 DFQATT and CDR2 SNEGSKA (reference sequence). The CDR3 has 11 residues. Trimming shortened V by 3 bases and J by 4 bases, and 4 bases separated the two germline ends.

This chain connects TRBV7-8 to TRBJ2-3; D might be TRBD2 (5 bases). V gave up 5 bases and J gave up 2 bases, with 14 bases separating them. The germline V gene has CDR1 SGHVS and CDR2 FQNEAQ. This CDR3 contains 15 residues. In DNA form, the CDR3 reads TGTGCCAGCAGCCGTCCGACCCTAGCCACAGATACGCAGTATTTT. Amino acids: CASSRPTLATDTQYF.

This clonotype was seen repeatedly, ten times or more. The rearrangement joins TRBV20-1 to TRBJ2-7, with 9 bases fitting TRBD2. The CDR3 spans 13 residues. J was trimmed by 4 bases and V by 8 bases; bases with no gene match: 9. Germline V gene data show CDR1 as DFQATT and CDR2 as SNEGSKA (reference sequence). The CDR3, as DNA: TGCAGTACGGGGACTAGCTACAAATACGAGCAGTACTTC. It is translated as CSTGTSYKYEQYF.

The chain couples TRBV4-3 to TRBJ2-7, with D maybe TRBD2 (5 bases). Trimming shortened V by 0 bases and J by 4 bases, and 13 bases separated the two germline ends. The CDR3 has 15 residues. Per germline, CDR1 LGHNA and CDR2 YSLEER. The CDR3 reads CASSQDGRTPYEQYF. The CDR3, as DNA: TGCGCCAGCAGCCAAGACGGCCGGACTCCATACGAGCAGTACTTC.

This clonotype was seen a handful of times. In nucleotides, the CDR3 is TGTGCCAGCAGCCGAACGGGAACGGGCACTGAAGCTTTCTTT. This gives the protein CASSRTGTGTEAFF. The rearrangement links TRBV7-2 to TRBJ1-1; D is ambiguous. The CDR3 is 14 residues long. Trimming cost V 5 bases and J 4 bases, with 14 bases left between them. Germline V lookup: CDR1 SGHTA, CDR2 FQGNSA.

The V and J genes are TRBV7-9 and TRBJ2-3; D ambiguous. In germline, CDR1 is SEHNR, CDR2 FQNEAQ (reference sequence). The CDR3 contains 15 residues. V was pared by 4 bases and J by 2 bases, with 13 bases between. The CDR3 sequence is CASSSLLGYTDTQYF. Written as DNA, the CDR3 is TGTGCCAGCAGCTCTTTACTCGGATACACAGATACGCAGTATTTT.

This clonotype showed up just a few times. The V call is TRBV20-1, the J call TRBJ2-5, with 8 bases aligning to TRBD2. The germline V gene has CDR1 DFQATT and CDR2 SNEGSKA (reference sequence). J gave up 0 bases and V 2 bases, and 5 bases lay outside the gene matches. The CDR3 contains 15 residues. This CDR3 is CSARSDGRDQETQYF. CDR3 coding DNA: TGCAGTGCTAGAAGTGACGGGAGGGACCAAGAGACCCAGTACTTC.

The sample holds many counts of this clonotype. The chain joins TRBV19 to TRBJ1-1, with D perhaps TRBD1 (5 bases). The V end lost 5 bases, the J end lost 1 base, and 11 bases lay between the germline ends. The germline CDR1 and CDR2 sequences are LNHDA and SQIVND (reference sequence). The CDR3 has 14 amino acids. The CDR3 sequence is CASSSSGTNTEAFF. The CDR3 DNA is TGTGCCAGTAGTTCCTCCGGGACGAACACTGAAGCTTTCTTT.

This chain uses TRBV20-1 with TRBJ2-4; 10 bases align to TRBD1. Trimming cost V 5 bases and J 9 bases; bases outside gene matches: 16. This CDR3 spans 16 amino acids. Germline values: CDR1 DFQATT, CDR2 SNEGSKA (reference sequence). CDR3 protein: CSAVLTGGLRLGIQYF. CDR3 nucleotides: TGCAGTGCTGTACTGACAGGGGGCCTACGATTGGGCATTCAGTACTTC.

This clonotype was found a few times. The chain combines TRBV7-2 with TRBJ2-3; no clear D. This CDR3 comprises 14 residues. In germline, CDR1 is SGHTA, CDR2 FQGNSA. V dropped 4 bases and J dropped 2 bases, with 10 bases sitting between them. The CDR3 is CASSSIPITDTQYF. CDR3 DNA sequence: TGTGCCAGCAGCTCAATCCCTATCACAGATACGCAGTATTTT.

A few counts support this clonotype. V is TRBV20-1 and J is TRBJ2-3; TRBD1 agrees at 10 bases. Germline V lookup: CDR1 DFQATT, CDR2 SNEGSKA (reference sequence). J lost 8 bases, V lost 3 bases, and 11 bases had no gene match. The CDR3 covers 15 residues. CDR3 nucleotide sequence: TGCAGTGCTAGGACAGGGGGCGTTAGAATGGGTACGCAGTATTTT. This encodes CSARTGGVRMGTQYF.

This sequence joins TRBV6-1 and TRBJ2-2; D possibly corresponds to TRBD2 (6 bases). Trimming shortened V by 6 bases and J by 7 bases, and 18 bases separated the two germline ends. Germline loops: CDR1 MNHNS, CDR2 SASEGT. The CDR3 runs 15 residues. The CDR3 DNA reads as TGTGCCAGCAGAGCCAGAGGAGGGCCGTTCGGGGAGCTGTTTTTT. This gives the protein CASRARGGPFGELFF.

The chain recombines TRBV20-1 with TRBJ2-4; 9 bases map to TRBD2. With 3 bases clipped from V and 4 bases from J, the junction kept 10 bases outside the gene matches. This CDR3 is 16 amino acids long. Germline CDR1 DFQATT, CDR2 SNEGSKA (reference sequence). This chain's CDR3 is CSASSFETSGKNIQYF. The CDR3, as DNA: TGCAGTGCTAGTAGCTTTGAGACTAGCGGTAAAAACATTCAGTACTTC.

This rearrangement joins TRBV12-3 or TRBV12-4 to TRBJ2-1, with D uncertain. The CDR3 totals 14 residues. The V end was cut by 7 bases, the J end by 10 bases, with 20 bases between. The CDR3 nucleotides read TGTGCCAGCACTCTAAGGACGGACGCGGCCGAGCAGTTCTTC. This codes for CASTLRTDAAEQFF.

The chain has TRBV6-1 and TRBJ1-1; D is ambiguous. Germline-derived CDR1 and CDR2 are MNHNS and SASEGT. V was shortened by 10 bases and J by 11 bases, with 29 bases between the two germline ends. CDR3 size: 15 residues. This CDR3 reads CATTVDPGPGSVAFF. The CDR3 DNA follows: TGTGCCACCACCGTAGACCCGGGCCCTGGATCCGTGGCTTTCTTT.

The genes are TRBV7-6 and TRBJ2-3, with D unresolved. V lost 0 bases and J lost 0, with 28 bases in between. The germline CDR1 and CDR2 sequences are SGHVS and FNYEAQ. The CDR3 is made up of 22 amino acids. The CDR3: CASSLARNSELGQGLSTDTQYF. CDR3 nucleotide sequence: TGTGCCAGCAGCTTAGCGAGGAATTCAGAGCTAGGGCAAGGTCTTAGCACAGATACGCAGTATTTT.

Here the CDR3 DNA reads TGCAGCTTATCCTCGGGGATGTACGAGCAGTACTTC. Translating it yields CSLSSGMYEQYF. The rearrangement links TRBV20-1 to TRBJ2-7; D is perhaps TRBD2 (5 bases). Germline CDR1 reads DFQATT; CDR2 reads SNEGSKA (reference sequence). The CDR3 runs to 12 residues.

This clonotype was found many times. The chain employs TRBV5-1 and TRBJ2-5; unclear D gene. The CDR3 consists of 12 residues. Trimming took 0 bases from V and 5 from J, leaving 5 bases between them. Per the germline V gene, CDR1 is SGHRS and CDR2 is YFSETQ. CDR3 sequence reads: CASSLGPETQYF. For the CDR3, the DNA is TGCGCCAGCAGCTTGGGTCCGGAGACCCAGTACTTC. Full variable domain (missing parts from reference TRBV5-1 and TRBJ2-5): KAGVTQTPRYLIKTRGQQVTLSCSPISGHRSVSWYQQTPGQGLQFLFEYFSETQRNKGNFPGRFSGRQFSNSRSEMNVSTLELGDSALYLCASSLGPETQYFGPGTRLLVL.

This clonotype was picked up a small number of times. The gene calls are TRBV5-1 and TRBJ1-6, with D uncertain. The V gene lost 0 bases and the J gene lost 5 bases, with 9 bases spanning the gap. The CDR3 contains 15 residues. Germline V gene data show CDR1 as SGHRS and CDR2 as YFSETQ. DNA for the CDR3: TGCGCCAGCAGCTTGGGGGCCGGTCATAATTCACCCCTCCACTTT. This encodes CASSLGAGHNSPLHF.

This clonotype was recorded a few times. V usage is TRBV7-2 and J usage is TRBJ2-5, with D possibly being TRBD2 (6 bases). CDR3 length: 14 amino acids. Germline V gene lookup returns CDR1 SGHTA and CDR2 FQGNSA. Trimming left V 5 bases short and J 4 bases short, with 14 bases between. The CDR3 bases are TGTGCCAGCAGCCCGGGGGTGAGACGAGAGACCCAGTACTTC. The encoded protein is CASSPGVRRETQYF.

The chain uses TRBV5-1 and TRBJ2-1, with D unclear. CDR3 length: 15 amino acids. Trimming took off 0 bases at V and 0 bases at J, with 7 bases between the two ends. CDR1 and CDR2 (germline): SGHRS, YFSETQ. CDR3 residues: CASSLVRDSYNEQFF. The DNA for the CDR3 is TGCGCCAGCAGCTTGGTACGCGACTCCTACAATGAGCAGTTCTTC.

In its sample, this clonotype was seen a few times. The rearrangement uses TRBV20-1 and TRBJ2-1; 8 bases match TRBD2. Losses at the gene ends were 2 bases for V and 2 bases for J; bases not matched to a gene: 8. Germline V lookup: CDR1 DFQATT, CDR2 SNEGSKA (reference sequence). The CDR3 consists of 16 residues. The CDR3 bases are TGCAGTGCTAGATCGGGAAGCGGGAGCGCCTACAATGAGCAGTTCTTC. Translated, it gives CSARSGSGSAYNEQFF.

This chain connects TRBV24-1 to TRBJ2-2; no definite D call. The CDR3 is 12 amino acids. Looked up from germline, CDR1 is KGHDR and CDR2 is SFDVKD. Trimming left V 4 bases short and J 9 bases short, with 8 bases between. The CDR3 sequence is CATSDPARELFF. The CDR3 DNA follows: TGTGCCACCAGTGACCCTGCCCGGGAGCTGTTTTTT.

The rearrangement joins TRBV12-3 or TRBV12-4 to TRBJ2-7; weak D call: TRBD1 (5 bases). There are 13 residues in the CDR3. The V end lost 2 bases, the J end lost 5 bases, and 10 bases lay between the germline ends. CDR3 loop: CASSLISGNEQYF. CDR3 in DNA: TGTGCCAGCAGTTTAATATCAGGGAACGAGCAGTACTTC.

The V gene is TRBV7-9, the J gene TRBJ1-4, with D perhaps matching TRBD1 (6 bases). V lost 5 bases, J lost 8 bases, and 18 bases lay in between. This CDR3 has 15 amino acids. Per the germline V gene, CDR1 is SEHNR and CDR2 is FQNEAQ (reference sequence). Here the CDR3 reads CASSPEGTPEEKLFF. The CDR3 bases are TGTGCCAGCAGCCCAGAGGGGACACCTGAGGAAAAACTGTTTTTT.

The gene calls are TRBV12-5 and TRBJ2-3, with TRBD2 matching over 7 bases. Germline CDR1 is LGHNT and CDR2 is FRNRAP. V was pared by 4 bases and J by 2 bases, with 15 bases of the junction left unmatched. The CDR3 sequence is 18 residues long. DNA for the CDR3: TGTGCTAGTGGTTGGGGACTACTCGTCTCCCCAACCACAGATACGCAGTATTTT. It yields the protein CASGWGLLVSPTTDTQYF.

This clonotype was detected only a few times. The chain combines TRBV5-1 with TRBJ2-1; D may correspond to TRBD1 or TRBD2 (5 bases each). The CDR3 has 16 residues. CDR1 and CDR2 from the germline V gene are SGHRS and YFSETQ. The ends were cut back, 0 bases at V and 0 bases at J, with 10 bases in the middle. The CDR3 region is CASSLGTGTSYNEQFF. The CDR3 coding sequence is TGCGCCAGCAGCTTGGGTACCGGGACCTCCTACAATGAGCAGTTCTTC.

This rearrangement joins TRBV18 to TRBJ1-1, with a tentative D call TRBD1 (5 bases). V lost 4 bases and J 11 bases, leaving 20 bases between the germline ends. The CDR3 sequence is 14 residues long. Germline lookup yields CDR1 KGHSH and CDR2 LQKENI. The CDR3 region has the DNA TGTGCCAGCTCACTGGGCACCTTGGGGCAGGAGGCTTTCTTT. This gives the protein CASSLGTLGQEAFF.